These 11 T cell receptor beta chains share one sample of origin, sequenced in a study of cytomegalovirus exposure and HLA in healthy donors. Data came from immunoSEQ multiplex PCR; TCRdb stores just in-frame clones and leaves some out. The sample holds about 190,000 clones, around 86% seen once. The sample taken for sequencing was PBMCs. The receptor source for this set is a woman aged 18-29 years in good health and CMV-seronegative.

The gene calls are TRBV9 and TRBJ2-4; 11 nucleotides align to TRBD2. Germline CDR1 SGDLS, CDR2 YYNGEE. CDR3 length: 17 residues. J gave up 2 bases and V 4 bases, and 8 bases lay outside the gene matches. The CDR3 coding sequence is TGTGCCAGCAGCCCAACGACTAGCGGGAATACCAAAAACATTCAGTACTTC. Translated, it gives CASSPTTSGNTKNIQYF.

The chain joins TRBV6-1 to TRBJ2-7; D is unclear. The CDR3 totals 12 residues. Trimming shortened V by 8 bases and J by 7 bases, and 15 bases separated the two germline ends. Germline values: CDR1 MNHNS, CDR2 SASEGT. The CDR3, as DNA: TGTGCCAGCCTATCAAGTAGCCGTGAGCAGTACTTC. Translation: CASLSSSREQYF.

J is TRBJ1-5 and V is TRBV19; 10 nucleotides line up with TRBD1. The CDR3 length is 13 residues. CDR1 and CDR2 (germline): LNHDA, SQIVND (reference sequence). The trim removed 6 bases at V and 6 bases at J, leaving 2 bases unmatched. CDR3 sequence (DNA): TGTGCCAGTAGCGACAGGGGGCTTCAGCCCCAGCATTTT. This codes for CASSDRGLQPQHF.

V is TRBV13 and J is TRBJ2-4; 7 bases are a match to TRBD1. J gave up 0 bases and V 5 bases, and 4 bases lay outside the gene matches. This CDR3 comprises 15 residues. From germline, CDR1 is PRHDT and CDR2 FYEKMQ (reference sequence). The CDR3 DNA is TGTGCCAGCAGCCGGACAGGTCTAGCCAAAAACATTCAGTACTTC. It specifies CASSRTGLAKNIQYF.

The J gene is TRBJ2-7, the V gene TRBV7-7; 7 positions match TRBD2. The CDR3 runs 15 residues. The J segment lost 1 base and the V segment lost 5 bases, leaving 8 bases of the junction unmatched. Germline V CDR1 and CDR2: SSHAT, FNYEAQ (reference sequence). The CDR3 region has the DNA TGTGCCAGCAGCGCAGCGGGGCCCGGTTCCTACGAGCAGTACTTC. This gives the protein CASSAAGPGSYEQYF. The complete variable domain, with remaining parts taken from reference TRBV7-7 and TRBJ2-7, reads GAGVSQSPRYKVTKRGQDVTLRCDPISSHATLYWYQQALGQGPEFLTYFNYEAQPDKSGLPSDRFSAERPEGSISTLTIQRTEQRDSAMYRCASSAAGPGSYEQYFGPGTRLTVT.

V gene TRBV15 combines with J gene TRBJ2-1, with TRBD2 as a possible D gene (6 bases). Between the trimmed V and J ends, which lost 3 bases and 6 bases, there was a span of 12 bases. Germline V gives CDR1 LNHNV, CDR2 YYDKDF (reference sequence). There are 14 residues in the CDR3. This CDR3 reads CATSSRRGRNEQFF. CDR3 DNA: TGTGCCACCAGCAGCCGGAGGGGTCGCAATGAGCAGTTCTTC.

The V and J genes are TRBV5-1 and TRBJ2-7, with 9 bases identical to TRBD1. The junction had 8 bases not matched to a gene; V was cut back by 5 bases and J by 2 bases. The CDR3 totals 15 residues. CDR1 and CDR2 from the germline V gene are SGHRS and YFSETQ. The CDR3 loop is CASRGTGFLPYEQYF. The DNA of the CDR3 is TGCGCCAGCAGGGGGACAGGGTTTTTGCCCTACGAGCAGTACTTC.

The chain joins TRBV27 to TRBJ1-1; TRBD1 agrees at 8 bases. The length of the CDR3 is 16 residues. The V gene's germline CDR1 is MNHEY and CDR2 SMNVEV (reference sequence). Unmatched junction bases numbered 14, after V lost 7 bases and J lost 4 bases. The chain's CDR3 is CASTLRQGARGTEAFF. The CDR3 bases are TGTGCCAGCACCCTGAGGCAGGGGGCTAGAGGCACTGAAGCTTTCTTT.

The chain links TRBV4-2 to TRBJ2-3; D gene unclear. Germline-derived CDR1 and CDR2 are LGHNA and YNFKEQ. V was trimmed by 0 bases and J by 6 bases, leaving 7 bases between them. The CDR3 has 13 amino acids. The CDR3 DNA sequence: TGTGCCAGCAGCCAAGATCTGGGCGATACGCAGTATTTT. As protein: CASSQDLGDTQYF.

V is TRBV2 and J is TRBJ2-4; TRBD2 agrees at 7 bases. Germline trimming cut 5 bases from V and 2 bases from J; bases unmatched to any gene: 6. The CDR3 loop spans 15 amino acids. From germline, CDR1 is SNHLY and CDR2 FYNNEI. The CDR3 protein is CASSFSAGTKNIQYF. DNA for the CDR3: TGTGCCAGCAGTTTTTCAGCGGGAACCAAAAACATTCAGTACTTC.

The rearrangement links TRBV7-8 to TRBJ1-1; no clear D gene. Trimming left V 6 bases short and J 0 bases short, with 17 bases between. Looked up from germline, CDR1 is SGHVS and CDR2 is FQNEAQ. This CDR3 contains 16 residues. CDR3 amino acids: CASRKGRLDMNTEAFF. The CDR3 DNA follows: TGTGCCAGCAGAAAAGGGAGGCTTGATATGAACACTGAAGCTTTCTTT. Full variable domain (outside the CDR3, taken from reference TRBV7-8 and TRBJ1-1): GAGVSQSPRYKVAKRGQDVALRCDPISGHVSLFWYQQALGQGPEFLTYFQNEAQLDKSGLPSDRFFAERPEGSVSTLKIQRTQQEDSAVYLCASRKGRLDMNTEAFFGQGTRLTVV.